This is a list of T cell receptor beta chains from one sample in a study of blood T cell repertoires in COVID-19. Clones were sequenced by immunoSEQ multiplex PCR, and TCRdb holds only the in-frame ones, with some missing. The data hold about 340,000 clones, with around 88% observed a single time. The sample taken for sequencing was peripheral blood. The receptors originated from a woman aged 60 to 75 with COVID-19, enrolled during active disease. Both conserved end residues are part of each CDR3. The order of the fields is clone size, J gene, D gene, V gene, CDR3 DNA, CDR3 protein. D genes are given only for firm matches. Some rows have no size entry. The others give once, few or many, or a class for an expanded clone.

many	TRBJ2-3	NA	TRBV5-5	TGTGCCAGCAGCCCGGGGGCGGGACAGAGCACAGATACGCAGTATTTT	CASSPGAGQSTDTQYF
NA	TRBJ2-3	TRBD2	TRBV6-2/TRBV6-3	TGTGCCAGCAGTTACTCCCCGGGACTAGCGGGCACAGATACGCAGTATTTT	CASSYSPGLAGTDTQYF
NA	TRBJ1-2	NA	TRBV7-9	TGTGCCAGCGATTCCGGGACAAATTATGGCTACACCTTC	CASDSGTNYGYTF
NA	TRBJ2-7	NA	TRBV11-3	TGTGCCAGCAGCTTAGGAACTCACCAGGGCGGCGAGCAGTACTTC	CASSLGTHQGGEQYF
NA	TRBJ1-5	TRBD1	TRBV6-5	TGTGCCAGCAGTCTCCATGACAGGGGCAATCAGCCCCAGCATTTT	CASSLHDRGNQPQHF
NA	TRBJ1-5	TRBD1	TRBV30	TGTGCCTGGAGTGTACCCGGACAGGGGAATCAGCCCCAGCATTTT	CAWSVPGQGNQPQHF
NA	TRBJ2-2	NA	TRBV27	TGTGCCAGCAGTTGGACAACCGAGATCGCCGGGGAGCTGTTTTTT	CASSWTTEIAGELFF
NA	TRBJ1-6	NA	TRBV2	TGTGCCAGCAGTGAGATAGCAAATAGAAGGTTTAATTCACCCCTCCACTTT	CASSEIANRRFNSPLHF
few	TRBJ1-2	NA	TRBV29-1	TGCAGCGTTCAAGAGCCTAACAGGGAAGGCTACACCTTC	CSVQEPNREGYTF
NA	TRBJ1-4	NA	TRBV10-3	TGTGCCATCAGTGCCGACGGGGTTTGGGAAAAACTGTTTTTT	CAISADGVWEKLFF
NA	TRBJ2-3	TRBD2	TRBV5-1	TGCGCCAGCAGCCAAAGCGGTCTAGCGGGGACAGATACGCAGTATTTT	CASSQSGLAGTDTQYF
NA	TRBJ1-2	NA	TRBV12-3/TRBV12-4	TGTGCCAGCAGTCGGGTGGTAAGCCAGGGCTACACCTTC	CASSRVVSQGYTF
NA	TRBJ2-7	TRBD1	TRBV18	TGTGCCAGCTCCCCGACAGGGGTTGACGAGCAGTACTTC	CASSPTGVDEQYF
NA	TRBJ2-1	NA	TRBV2	TGTGCCAGCAGTCTCTACAATGAGCAGTTCTTC	CASSLYNEQFF
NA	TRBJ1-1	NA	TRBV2	TGTGCCAGCCTCTACAGGGATAGGTCTGAAGCTTTCTTT	CASLYRDRSEAFF
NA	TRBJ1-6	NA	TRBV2	TGTGCCAGCAGTGAAGCGCTTCGAGGGGGGGGTTCACCCCTCCACTTT	CASSEALRGGGSPLHF
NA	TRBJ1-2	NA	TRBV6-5	TGTGCCAGCAGTTACTCAGACAGGCCGGGGGGCTACACCTTC	CASSYSDRPGGYTF
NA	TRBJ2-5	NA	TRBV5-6	TGTGCCAGCAGCCCGCTCAGGGTGCGGGAGACCCAGTACTTC	CASSPLRVRETQYF
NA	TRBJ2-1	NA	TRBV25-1	TGTGCCAGCAGTACTGCCAGCGGGCAGGACTACAATGAGCAGTTCTTC	CASSTASGQDYNEQFF